What follows are 8 T cell receptor beta chains derived from one specimen sequenced in a study of blood T cell repertoires in COVID-19. Sequencing used immunoSEQ multiplex PCR; TCRdb keeps in-frame clones, though not all of them. The table includes 50,000 to 60,000 clones, roughly four fifths detected once. Input material: peripheral blood. The receptors derive from a man at least 80 years old with COVID-19, enrolled during active disease.

The CDR3 nucleotides are TGTGCCAGCAGCCACAAAGCGGGAGGGGAGCTGTTTTTT. Residues: CASSHKAGGELFF. The chain uses TRBV4-2 and TRBJ2-2; TRBD2 matches at 7 bases. With 3 bases clipped from V and 8 bases from J, the junction kept 3 bases outside the gene matches. Germline values: CDR1 LGHNA, CDR2 YNFKEQ. This CDR3 spans 13 amino acids.

Notes on this clone: Other DNA sequences of this sample code for an identical CDR3. V is TRBV9 and J is TRBJ2-2, with TRBD1 as a possible D gene (6 bases). The CDR3 extends over 14 amino acids. Germline V gives CDR1 SGDLS, CDR2 YYNGEE. Trimming cost V 0 bases and J 4 bases, with 7 bases left between them. CDR3 protein: CASSVGRGTGELFF. CDR3 DNA sequence: TGTGCCAGCAGCGTAGGCAGGGGCACCGGGGAGCTGTTTTTT.

Of note for this clone: A junction boundary mismatches the germline segment, possibly from a read error. V usage is TRBV18 and J usage is TRBJ2-3; TRBD1 agrees at 8 bases. The CDR3 is 13 residues long. CDR1 and CDR2 (germline): KGHSH, LQKENI. CDR3 sequence (DNA): TGTGCCAGCTCAGAGGACAGGGCGAATCTATACGCTTTT. Protein sequence: CASSEDRANLYAF.

The V and J genes are TRBV12-3 or TRBV12-4 and TRBJ2-5; D is unresolved. V was trimmed by 2 bases and J by 5 bases, leaving 3 bases between them. This CDR3 has 11 residues. The CDR3 DNA follows: TGTGCCAGCAGTTTACTGGAGACCCAGTACTTC. It yields the protein CASSLLETQYF.

This chain connects TRBV5-4 to TRBJ2-5; 7 nucleotides line up with TRBD1. The V gene's germline CDR1 is SGHNT and CDR2 YYREEE (reference sequence). Trimming removed 4 bases from V and 1 base from J; junction bases left unmatched: 4. The CDR3 is 14 residues long. CDR3 loop: CASSQWDSQETQYF. CDR3 coding DNA: TGTGCCAGCAGCCAATGGGACAGCCAAGAGACCCAGTACTTC.

The chain has TRBV18 and TRBJ1-1; perhaps TRBD1 as D (5 bases). The CDR3 has 13 amino acids. The V gene's germline CDR1 is KGHSH and CDR2 LQKENI. With 5 bases removed from V and 5 bases from J, the gap between germline ends came to 12 bases. The chain's CDR3 is CASSTDRKTEAFF. CDR3 bases: TGTGCCAGCTCAACCGACAGAAAAACTGAAGCTTTCTTT.

The chain has TRBV27 and TRBJ1-2; possible D gene TRBD1, 6 bases. The CDR3 contains 14 residues. V was cut by 4 bases and J by 4 bases, with 13 bases left in between. Per germline, CDR1 MNHEY and CDR2 SMNVEV (reference sequence). The CDR3 reads CASSSTGFTYGYTF. In DNA, the CDR3 is TGTGCCAGCAGTTCCACAGGGTTTACCTATGGCTACACCTTC.

The rearrangement joins TRBV6-5 to TRBJ2-7; TRBD1 matches at 9 bases. The CDR3 spans 14 residues. J was trimmed by 0 bases and V by 7 bases; bases with no gene match: 4. In germline, CDR1 is MNHEY, CDR2 SVGAGI. The CDR3 DNA reads TGTGCCAGCACCAAGACAGGGGGCTCCTACGAGCAGTACTTC. This encodes CASTKTGGSYEQYF.